The rows below give T cell receptor beta chains drawn from one sample of a study of human T cells and chemical hapten exposure. TCRdb redid the calling of the RACE reads with MiXCR, one entry per CDR3 protein. The sample shows some 98,000 distinct CDR3 sequences, roughly a tenth of them seen only once. This sample comprised whole blood, obtained in connection with sensitization to the hapten diphenylcyclopropenone (DPC). Receptors were obtained from a woman aged 55 to 70 with alopecia areata. Some clones in this sample may be carry-over from other donors' samples. The CDR3 runs from the conserved cysteine through the conserved F or W. The order of the fields is V gene, clone size, D gene, J gene, CDR3 protein, CDR3 DNA. D genes are given only for firm matches. Expanded clones are given a class, and other clones once, few, many or no size at all.

V gene: TRBV6-2/TRBV6-3
clone size: -
D gene: TRBD1
J gene: TRBJ2-2
CDR3 protein: CASSRDRGPGELFF
CDR3 DNA: TGTGCCAGCAGCCGGGACAGGGGGCCCGGGGAGCTGTTTTTT

V gene: TRBV3-1
clone size: many
D gene: -
J gene: TRBJ1-5
CDR3 protein: CASSQTRDQPQHF
CDR3 DNA: TGTGCCAGCAGCCAAACCAGGGATCAGCCCCAGCATTTT

V gene: TRBV20-1
clone size: -
D gene: TRBD2
J gene: TRBJ2-3
CDR3 protein: CSARGLAGTDTQYF
CDR3 DNA: TGCAGTGCTAGAGGACTAGCGGGGACAGATACGCAGTATTTT

V gene: TRBV19
clone size: many
D gene: -
J gene: TRBJ1-2
CDR3 protein: CASSVWGISNYGYTF
CDR3 DNA: TGTGCCAGTAGTGTCTGGGGGATCTCTAACTATGGCTACACCTTC

V gene: TRBV7-9
clone size: -
D gene: TRBD2
J gene: TRBJ2-1
CDR3 protein: CASMLAGVSNEQFF
CDR3 DNA: TGTGCCAGCATGCTAGCGGGGGTCTCCAATGAGCAGTTCTTC

V gene: TRBV12-3/TRBV12-4
clone size: -
D gene: -
J gene: TRBJ1-2
CDR3 protein: CASSFQGRDYGYTF
CDR3 DNA: TGTGCCAGCAGTTTTCAGGGGAGAGACTATGGCTACACCTTC

V gene: TRBV29-1
clone size: few
D gene: -
J gene: TRBJ1-4
CDR3 protein: CSVGTGLGEKLFF
CDR3 DNA: TGCAGCGTTGGAACGGGTTTGGGTGAAAAACTGTTTTTT

V gene: TRBV5-1
clone size: many
D gene: TRBD2
J gene: TRBJ2-1
CDR3 protein: CASSLGGGSNEQFF
CDR3 DNA: TGCGCCAGCAGCTTGGGCGGGGGGAGCAATGAGCAGTTCTTC

V gene: TRBV5-5
clone size: many
D gene: -
J gene: TRBJ2-3
CDR3 protein: CASSAGHTSTDTQYF
CDR3 DNA: TGTGCCAGCAGCGCCGGCCACACTAGCACAGATACGCAGTATTTT

V gene: TRBV14
clone size: -
D gene: -
J gene: TRBJ2-5
CDR3 protein: CASSQERLGALTKTQYF
CDR3 DNA: TGTGCCAGCAGCCAAGAACGACTAGGGGCCCTCACGAAGACCCAGTACTTC

V gene: TRBV7-2
clone size: -
D gene: -
J gene: TRBJ2-3
CDR3 protein: CASSSGRFQGTQYF
CDR3 DNA: TGTGCCAGCAGCTCAGGACGGTTCCAGGGTACGCAGTATTTT

V gene: TRBV5-1
clone size: many
D gene: TRBD2
J gene: TRBJ2-3
CDR3 protein: CASSPGLAGSTDTQYF
CDR3 DNA: TGCGCCAGCAGCCCTGGACTAGCGGGTAGCACAGATACGCAGTATTTT

V gene: TRBV6-4
clone size: few
D gene: TRBD1
J gene: TRBJ2-3
CDR3 protein: CASSDRDRATDTQYF
CDR3 DNA: TGTGCCAGCAGTGACAGGGACAGGGCCACAGATACGCAGTATTTT

V gene: TRBV20-1
clone size: few
D gene: TRBD2
J gene: TRBJ2-1
CDR3 protein: CSASSGGAWYNEQFF
CDR3 DNA: TGCAGTGCCTCTAGCGGGGGGGCCTGGTACAATGAGCAGTTCTTC

V gene: TRBV12-3/TRBV12-4
clone size: -
D gene: TRBD1
J gene: TRBJ2-1
CDR3 protein: CASSLTGVYNEQFF
CDR3 DNA: TGTGCCAGCAGTTTGACAGGGGTCTACAATGAGCAGTTCTTC

V gene: TRBV29-1
clone size: -
D gene: TRBD1
J gene: TRBJ1-1
CDR3 protein: CSVAGQGNTEAFF
CDR3 DNA: TGCAGCGTGGCCGGACAGGGGAACACTGAAGCTTTCTTT

V gene: TRBV20-1
clone size: few
D gene: TRBD1
J gene: TRBJ2-7
CDR3 protein: CSAKEGQGSYEQYF
CDR3 DNA: TGCAGTGCTAAAGAAGGACAGGGCTCCTACGAGCAGTACTTC

V gene: TRBV6-6
clone size: many
D gene: -
J gene: TRBJ2-1
CDR3 protein: CASSWTAAAYNEQFF
CDR3 DNA: TGTGCCAGCAGTTGGACAGCCGCTGCCTACAATGAGCAGTTCTTC

V gene: TRBV5-4
clone size: few
D gene: TRBD2
J gene: TRBJ2-3
CDR3 protein: CASSLRDYNTDTQYF
CDR3 DNA: TGTGCCAGCAGCCTCCGGGACTACAACACAGATACGCAGTATTTT

V gene: TRBV12-3/TRBV12-4
clone size: -
D gene: -
J gene: TRBJ1-4
CDR3 protein: CASSFGGNYEKLFF
CDR3 DNA: TGTGCCAGCAGTTTCGGAGGGAACTACGAAAAACTGTTTTTT

V gene: TRBV29-1
clone size: few
D gene: TRBD2
J gene: TRBJ2-1
CDR3 protein: CSVDRSGGYNEQFF
CDR3 DNA: TGCAGCGTTGATAGATCGGGGGGATACAATGAGCAGTTCTTC

V gene: TRBV7-9
clone size: few
D gene: -
J gene: TRBJ2-5
CDR3 protein: CASSGGRRKETQYF
CDR3 DNA: TGTGCCAGCAGCGGGGGACGGAGGAAAGAGACCCAGTACTTC

V gene: TRBV4-1
clone size: many
D gene: TRBD2
J gene: TRBJ2-3
CDR3 protein: CASSHGLAGGLPDTQYF
CDR3 DNA: TGCGCCAGCAGCCATGGACTAGCGGGGGGCCTTCCAGATACGCAGTATTTT

V gene: TRBV27
clone size: few
D gene: TRBD2
J gene: TRBJ2-3
CDR3 protein: CASSLYTSGGAGDQDTQYF
CDR3 DNA: TGTGCCAGCAGCCTATACACTAGCGGGGGGGCCGGTGATCAAGATACGCAGTATTTT

V gene: TRBV27
clone size: many
D gene: -
J gene: TRBJ1-5
CDR3 protein: CASSLGANQPQHF
CDR3 DNA: TGTGCCAGCAGTTTAGGGGCGAATCAGCCCCAGCATTTT

V gene: TRBV10-3
clone size: few
D gene: -
J gene: TRBJ1-5
CDR3 protein: CATSGRENDQPQHF
CDR3 DNA: TGTGCCACCTCGGGGAGGGAAAACGATCAGCCCCAGCATTTT

V gene: TRBV5-1
clone size: -
D gene: TRBD1
J gene: TRBJ2-5
CDR3 protein: CASRDRGGETQYF
CDR3 DNA: TGCGCCAGCAGAGACAGGGGAGGTGAGACCCAGTACTTC

V gene: TRBV7-9
clone size: few
D gene: -
J gene: TRBJ1-1
CDR3 protein: CASTPGYGGWPEAFF
CDR3 DNA: TGTGCCAGCACCCCGGGCTATGGAGGGTGGCCTGAAGCTTTCTTT

V gene: TRBV7-9
clone size: -
D gene: -
J gene: TRBJ1-3
CDR3 protein: CASSAVWQNSGNTIYF
CDR3 DNA: TGTGCCAGCAGCGCAGTCTGGCAGAACTCTGGAAACACCATATATTTT

V gene: TRBV5-1
clone size: few
D gene: -
J gene: TRBJ1-1
CDR3 protein: CASSLDGWEAFF
CDR3 DNA: TGCGCCAGCAGCTTGGATGGATGGGAAGCTTTCTTT